The 6 T cell receptor beta chains below all came from one sample that was sequenced in a study of T cells in localized non-small cell lung cancer. Libraries were prepared by immunoSEQ multiplex PCR; TCRdb keeps only in-frame clonotypes and omits some of them. The sample consists of about 43,000 clones, around 90% of them appearing once. The sequences come from PBMCs, collected before any cancer treatment. Every receptor here comes from a woman aged 40 to 75 with stage II lung adenocarcinoma.

This clone has only one observation. The chain has TRBV6-1 and TRBJ1-3; D unclear. CDR1 is MNHNS, CDR2 SASEGT, per germline. This CDR3 is built from 14 residues. V was shortened by 6 bases and J by 0 bases, with 9 bases between the two germline ends. DNA of the CDR3: TGTGCCAGCAGGGAGGCTATCTCTGGAAACACCATATATTTT. Protein product: CASREAISGNTIYF.

V gene TRBV19 combines with J gene TRBJ1-5, with a weak D call TRBD1 (5 bases). V lost 2 bases and J 7 bases, leaving 12 bases between the germline ends. CDR3 length: 14 amino acids. Germline V gene sequence: CDR1 LNHDA, CDR2 SQIVND (reference sequence). DNA of the CDR3: TGTGCCAGTAGTATACGGGGGTCGTCACAGCCCCAGCATTTT. Amino acids: CASSIRGSSQPQHF.

The gene calls are TRBV5-1 and TRBJ2-7; D tentatively fits TRBD1 or TRBD2 (6 bases each). Germline V gene sequence: CDR1 SGHRS, CDR2 YFSETQ. V was shortened by 0 bases and J by 9 bases, with 16 bases between the two germline ends. The CDR3 has 14 amino acids. The CDR3 protein is CASSLERGAQRQYF. CDR3 sequence (DNA): TGCGCCAGCAGCTTGGAGAGGGGGGCTCAACGGCAGTACTTC.

V and J are TRBV18 and TRBJ2-1, with 7 bases lining up with TRBD1. Germline CDR1 KGHSH, CDR2 LQKENI. J gave up 2 bases and V 3 bases, and 7 bases lay outside the gene matches. The CDR3 extends over 16 amino acids. For the CDR3, the DNA is TGTGCCAGCTCACCCGACAGGGTCGGCGCCTACAATGAGCAGTTCTTC. Encoded protein: CASSPDRVGAYNEQFF.

The table lists this clone with a count of one. The chain employs TRBV28 and TRBJ1-2, with 7 nucleotides matching TRBD1. In germline, CDR1 is MDHEN, CDR2 SYDVKM. There are 15 residues in the CDR3. The junction had 6 bases not matched to a gene; V was cut back by 4 bases and J by 1 base. For the CDR3, the DNA is TGTGCCAGCAGTTCCGGGACAGTCTATAACTATGGCTACACCTTC. Protein product: CASSSGTVYNYGYTF.

The rearrangement joins TRBV19 to TRBJ1-1; 8 bases fit TRBD1. The ends lost 7 bases at V and 0 bases at J; junction bases unmatched: 13. Germline V CDR1 and CDR2: LNHDA, SQIVND (reference sequence). The CDR3 has 17 amino acids. DNA for the CDR3: TGTGCCAGTACCCAGGGACAGGAAAAATCAATGAACACTGAAGCTTTCTTT. This gives the protein CASTQGQEKSMNTEAFF. Full variable domain (missing parts from reference TRBV19 and TRBJ1-1): DGGITQSPKYLFRKEGQNVTLSCEQNLNHDAMYWYRQDPGQGLRLIYYSQIVNDFQKGDIAEGYSVSREKKESFPLTVTSAQKNPTAFYLCASTQGQEKSMNTEAFFGQGTRLTVV.